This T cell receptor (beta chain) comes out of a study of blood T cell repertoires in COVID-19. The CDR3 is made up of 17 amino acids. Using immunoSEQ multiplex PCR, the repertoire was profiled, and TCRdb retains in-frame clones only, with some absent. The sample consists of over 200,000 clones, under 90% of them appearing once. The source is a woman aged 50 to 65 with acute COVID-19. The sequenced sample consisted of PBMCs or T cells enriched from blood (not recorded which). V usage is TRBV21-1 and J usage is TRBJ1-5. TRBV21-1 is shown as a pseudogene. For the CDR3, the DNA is TGTGCCAGCAGCAAAACTTTTCGGGTCGGGAAGAATCAGCCCCAGCATTTT. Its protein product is CASSKTFRVGKNQPQHF.